The text below deals with one T cell receptor beta chain. The antigen remains undetermined. The CDR3 has 15 residues. The V gene lost 2 bases and the J gene lost 4 bases, with 14 bases spanning the gap. Germline loops: CDR1 MNHEY, CDR2 SVGAGI. These data come from a study of identifying expanded T cells in peripheral blood. Points from the study as a whole: Clone count variance between approximately 2-week samples rose with total template count. About 1.2 clones differed between technical replicates, versus approximately 17 and 20 over time.

Sequencing used immunoSEQ multiplex PCR; TCRdb keeps in-frame clones, though not all of them. The table has about 94,000 clones, 70% to 90% seen once; the top ten hold around 5.9%. During the collection period, no donor immune events like infections were recorded. The chain carries TRBV6-5 and TRBJ1-1; TRBD1 is a possible D gene (5 bases). This TCR was sampled from a person between 18 and 75 years old in good health. Sample: blood. CDR3 in DNA: TGTGCCAGCAGTTACCACGACAGATCTCGCACTGAAGCTTTCTTT. It specifies CASSYHDRSRTEAFF.